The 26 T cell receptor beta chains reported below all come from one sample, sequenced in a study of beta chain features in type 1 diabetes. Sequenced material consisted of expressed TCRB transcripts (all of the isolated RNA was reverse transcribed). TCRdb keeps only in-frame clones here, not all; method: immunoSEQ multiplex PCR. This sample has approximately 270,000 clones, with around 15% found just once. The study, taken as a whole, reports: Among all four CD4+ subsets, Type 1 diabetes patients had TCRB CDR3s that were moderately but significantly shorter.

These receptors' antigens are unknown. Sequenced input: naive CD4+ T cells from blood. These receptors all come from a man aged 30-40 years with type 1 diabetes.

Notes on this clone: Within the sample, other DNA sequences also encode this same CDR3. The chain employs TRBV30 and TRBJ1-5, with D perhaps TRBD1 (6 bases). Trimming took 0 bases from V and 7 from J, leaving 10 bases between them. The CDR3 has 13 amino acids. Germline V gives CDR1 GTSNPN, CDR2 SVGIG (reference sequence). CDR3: CAWSVRGTQPQHF. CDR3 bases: TGTGCCTGGAGTGTTAGGGGGACACAGCCCCAGCATTTT.

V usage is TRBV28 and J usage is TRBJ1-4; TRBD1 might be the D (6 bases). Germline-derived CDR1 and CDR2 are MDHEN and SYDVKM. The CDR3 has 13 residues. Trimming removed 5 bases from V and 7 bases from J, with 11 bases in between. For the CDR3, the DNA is TGTGCCAGCAGTGGCACAGGGAGTGAAAAACTGTTTTTT. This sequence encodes CASSGTGSEKLFF.

The CDR3 reads CASSRQISSGANVLTF. CDR3 nucleotide sequence: TGTGCCAGTAGCAGACAGATCAGCTCTGGGGCCAACGTCCTGACTTTC. V usage is TRBV19 and J usage is TRBJ2-6, with D possibly being TRBD1 (5 bases). CDR1 and CDR2 (germline): LNHDA, SQIVND (reference sequence). The CDR3 is 16 amino acids. Trimming removed 6 bases from V and 0 bases from J, with 12 bases in between.

CDR3 protein: CASSQDFEGASQYF. CDR3 DNA: TGCGCCAGCAGCCAAGATTTTGAGGGAGCGTCCCAGTACTTC. This chain connects TRBV4-3 to TRBJ2-5, with D tentatively TRBD2 (5 bases). Trimming took off 0 bases at V and 9 bases at J, with 14 bases between the two ends. This CDR3 contains 14 residues. Per the germline V gene, CDR1 is LGHNA and CDR2 is YSLEER.

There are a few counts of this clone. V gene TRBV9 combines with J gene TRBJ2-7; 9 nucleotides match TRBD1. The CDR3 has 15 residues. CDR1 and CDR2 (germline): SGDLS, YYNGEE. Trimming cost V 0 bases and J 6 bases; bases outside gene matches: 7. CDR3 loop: CASSVVGQGTSEQYF. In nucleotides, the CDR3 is TGTGCCAGCAGCGTAGTTGGACAGGGGACATCCGAGCAGTACTTC. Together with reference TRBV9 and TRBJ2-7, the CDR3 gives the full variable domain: DSGVTQTPKHLITATGQRVTLRCSPRSGDLSVYWYQQSLDQGLQFLIQYYNGEERAKGNILERFSAQQFPDLHSELNLSSLELGDSALYFCASSVVGQGTSEQYFGPGTRLTVT.

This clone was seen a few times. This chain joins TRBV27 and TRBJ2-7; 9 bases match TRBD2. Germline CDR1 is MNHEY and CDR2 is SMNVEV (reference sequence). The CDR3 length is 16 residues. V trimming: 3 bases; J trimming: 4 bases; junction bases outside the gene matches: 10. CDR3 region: CASSLSPSGIGYEQYF. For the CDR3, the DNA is TGTGCCAGCAGTTTGTCGCCTAGCGGGATTGGGTACGAGCAGTACTTC.

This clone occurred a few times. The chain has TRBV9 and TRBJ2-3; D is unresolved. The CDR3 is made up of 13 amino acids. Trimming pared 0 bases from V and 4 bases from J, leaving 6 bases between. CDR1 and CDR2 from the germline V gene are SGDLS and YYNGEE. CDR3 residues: CASSVAPADTQYF. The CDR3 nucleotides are TGTGCCAGCAGCGTAGCTCCAGCAGATACGCAGTATTTT. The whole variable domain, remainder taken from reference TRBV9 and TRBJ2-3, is DSGVTQTPKHLITATGQRVTLRCSPRSGDLSVYWYQQSLDQGLQFLIQYYNGEERAKGNILERFSAQQFPDLHSELNLSSLELGDSALYFCASSVAPADTQYFGPGTRLTVL.

CDR3 bases: TGTGCCAGCAGTGTTGGACACAATCACGCGGCCGAAAATCAGCCCCAGCATTTT. Encoded protein: CASSVGHNHAAENQPQHF. The gene calls are TRBV28 and TRBJ1-5; tentatively, D is TRBD1 (5 bases). In germline, CDR1 is MDHEN, CDR2 SYDVKM. This CDR3 comprises 18 residues. Trimming cost V 5 bases and J 4 bases, with 24 bases left between them.

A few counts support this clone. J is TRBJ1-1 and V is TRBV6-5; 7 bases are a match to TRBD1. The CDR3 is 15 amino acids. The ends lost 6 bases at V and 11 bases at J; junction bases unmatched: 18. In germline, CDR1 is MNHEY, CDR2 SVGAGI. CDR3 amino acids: CASSPLVTGVMWAFF. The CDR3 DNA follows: TGTGCCAGCAGCCCTCTAGTTACAGGGGTGATGTGGGCTTTCTTT.

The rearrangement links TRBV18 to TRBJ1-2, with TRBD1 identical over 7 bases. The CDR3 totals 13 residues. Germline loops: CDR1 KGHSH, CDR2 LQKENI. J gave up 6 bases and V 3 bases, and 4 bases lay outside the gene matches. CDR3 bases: TGTGCCAGCTCACCCCGGGACAGAAATGGCTACACCTTC. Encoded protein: CASSPRDRNGYTF.

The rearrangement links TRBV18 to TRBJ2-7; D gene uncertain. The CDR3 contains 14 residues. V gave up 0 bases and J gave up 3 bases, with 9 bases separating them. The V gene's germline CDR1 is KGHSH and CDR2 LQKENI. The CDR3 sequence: CASSPPAAYYEQYF. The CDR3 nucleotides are TGTGCCAGCTCACCACCGGCCGCTTACTACGAGCAGTACTTC.

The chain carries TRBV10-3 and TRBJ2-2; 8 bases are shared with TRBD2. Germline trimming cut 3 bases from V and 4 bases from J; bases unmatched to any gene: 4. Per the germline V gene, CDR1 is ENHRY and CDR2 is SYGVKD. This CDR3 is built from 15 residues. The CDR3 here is CAISDLAGFTGELFF. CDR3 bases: TGTGCCATCAGTGATCTAGCGGGTTTCACCGGGGAGCTGTTTTTT.

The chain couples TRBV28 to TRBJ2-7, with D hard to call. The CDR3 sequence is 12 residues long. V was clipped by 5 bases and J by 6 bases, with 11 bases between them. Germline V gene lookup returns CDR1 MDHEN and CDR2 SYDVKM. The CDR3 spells CASSLLYSEQYF. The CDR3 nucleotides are TGTGCCAGCAGTCTTCTCTATAGCGAGCAGTACTTC.

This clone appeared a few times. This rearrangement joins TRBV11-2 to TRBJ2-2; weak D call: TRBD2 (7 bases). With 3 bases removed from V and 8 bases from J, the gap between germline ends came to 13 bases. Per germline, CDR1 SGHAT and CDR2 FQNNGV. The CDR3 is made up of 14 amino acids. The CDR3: CASSFTRGAGELFF. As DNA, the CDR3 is TGTGCCAGCAGCTTTACTCGGGGGGCTGGGGAGCTGTTTTTT.

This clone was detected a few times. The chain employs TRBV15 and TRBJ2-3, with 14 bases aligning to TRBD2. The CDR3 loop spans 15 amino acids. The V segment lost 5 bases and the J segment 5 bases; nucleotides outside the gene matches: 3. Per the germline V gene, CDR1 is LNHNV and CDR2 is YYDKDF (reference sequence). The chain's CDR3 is CATSRGLAGGDTQYF. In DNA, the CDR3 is TGTGCCACCAGCCGCGGACTAGCGGGAGGAGATACGCAGTATTTT.

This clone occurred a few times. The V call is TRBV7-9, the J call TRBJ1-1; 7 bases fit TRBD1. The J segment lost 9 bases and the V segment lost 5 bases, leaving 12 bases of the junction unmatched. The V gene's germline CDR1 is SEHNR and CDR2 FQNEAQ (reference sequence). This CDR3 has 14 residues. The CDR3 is CASSANPGQQKAFF. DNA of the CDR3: TGTGCCAGCAGCGCTAATCCGGGACAGCAAAAAGCTTTCTTT.

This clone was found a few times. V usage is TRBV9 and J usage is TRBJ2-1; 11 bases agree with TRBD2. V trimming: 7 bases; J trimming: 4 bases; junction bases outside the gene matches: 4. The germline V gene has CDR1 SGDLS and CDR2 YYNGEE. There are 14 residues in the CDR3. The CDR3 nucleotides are TGTGCCAGCTCACTAGCGGGAGCTTACAATGAGCAGTTCTTC. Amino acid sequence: CASSLAGAYNEQFF.

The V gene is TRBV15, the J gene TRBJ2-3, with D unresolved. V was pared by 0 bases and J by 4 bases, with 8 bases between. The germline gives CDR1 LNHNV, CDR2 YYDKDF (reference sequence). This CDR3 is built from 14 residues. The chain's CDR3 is CATSRDFQADTQYF. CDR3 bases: TGTGCCACCAGCAGAGATTTCCAGGCAGATACGCAGTATTTT.

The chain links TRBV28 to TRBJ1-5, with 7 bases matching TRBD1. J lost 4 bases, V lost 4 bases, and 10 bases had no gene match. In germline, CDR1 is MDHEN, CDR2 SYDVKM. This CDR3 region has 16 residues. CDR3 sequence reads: CASSSSSTGLNQPQHF. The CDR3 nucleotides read TGTGCCAGCAGTTCTTCCTCGACAGGGCTAAATCAGCCCCAGCATTTT.

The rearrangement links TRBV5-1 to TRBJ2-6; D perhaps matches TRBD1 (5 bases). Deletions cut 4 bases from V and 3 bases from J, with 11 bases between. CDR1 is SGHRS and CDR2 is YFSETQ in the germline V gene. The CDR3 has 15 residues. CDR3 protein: CASSPSRGGANVLTF. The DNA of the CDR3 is TGCGCCAGCAGCCCCTCTAGGGGTGGGGCCAACGTCCTGACTTTC.

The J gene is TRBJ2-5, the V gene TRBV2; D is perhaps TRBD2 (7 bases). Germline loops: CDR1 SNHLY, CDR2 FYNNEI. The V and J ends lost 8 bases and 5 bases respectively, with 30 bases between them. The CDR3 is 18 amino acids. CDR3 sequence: CASLSTHRGREKGETQYF. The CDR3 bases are TGTGCCAGCTTATCCACTCACCGGGGGCGGGAGAAGGGTGAGACCCAGTACTTC.

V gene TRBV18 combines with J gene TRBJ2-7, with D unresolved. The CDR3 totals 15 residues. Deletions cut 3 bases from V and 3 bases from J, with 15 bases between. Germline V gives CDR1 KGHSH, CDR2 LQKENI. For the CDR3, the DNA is TGTGCCAGCTCACCTTACACGCTCGGAGACTACGAGCAGTACTTC. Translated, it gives CASSPYTLGDYEQYF.

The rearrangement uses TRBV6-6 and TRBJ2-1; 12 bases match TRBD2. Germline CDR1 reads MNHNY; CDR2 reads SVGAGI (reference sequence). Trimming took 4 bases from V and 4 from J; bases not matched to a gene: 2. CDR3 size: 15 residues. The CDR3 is CASSSTSGSYNEQFF. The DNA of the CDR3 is TGTGCCAGCAGTTCGACTAGCGGGAGTTACAATGAGCAGTTCTTC.

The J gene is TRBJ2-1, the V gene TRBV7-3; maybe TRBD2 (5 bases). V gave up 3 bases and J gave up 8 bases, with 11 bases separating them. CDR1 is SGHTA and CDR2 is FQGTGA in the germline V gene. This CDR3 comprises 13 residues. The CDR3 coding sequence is TGTGCCAGCAGCTTGTCGGGGTATGATGAGCAGTTCTTC. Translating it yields CASSLSGYDEQFF.

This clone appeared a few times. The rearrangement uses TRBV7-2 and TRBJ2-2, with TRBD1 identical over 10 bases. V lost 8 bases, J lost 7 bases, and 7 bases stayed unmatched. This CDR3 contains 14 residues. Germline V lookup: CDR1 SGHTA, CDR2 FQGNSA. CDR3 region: CASRQGAHNGELFF. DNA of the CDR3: TGTGCCAGCCGACAGGGGGCGCATAACGGGGAGCTGTTTTTT.

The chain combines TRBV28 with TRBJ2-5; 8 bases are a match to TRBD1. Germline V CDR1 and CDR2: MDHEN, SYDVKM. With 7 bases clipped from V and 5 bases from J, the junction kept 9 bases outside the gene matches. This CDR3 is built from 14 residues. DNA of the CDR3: TGTGCCAGCATCCCGACAGGGGTAAGGGAGACCCAGTACTTC. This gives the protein CASIPTGVRETQYF.